The subject of this entry is one T cell receptor (beta chain). Original processing notes: Reference gene primer amplification yielded estimated nucleated cell counts. Assay used: immunoSEQ multiplex PCR; TCRdb lists only in-frame clones, some missing. The V and J calls and clone size come from that table; D and trimming were worked out from the DNA. The table includes 95,000 to 110,000 clones, approximately 90% detected once. The CDR3 covers 15 residues. J was trimmed by 3 bases and V by 2 bases; bases with no gene match: 1. CDR1 and CDR2 (germline): WNHNN, SYGVQD (reference sequence). The data originate from a study of blood T cell repertoires in COVID-19. Whole-study context: Spain, Italy and the United States supplied samples that represented acute and convalescent COVID-19. Sample material is recorded as cDNA or gDNA derived from T cells, B-cell-depleted T cells, or PBMCs.

The chain recombines TRBV10-1 with TRBJ2-3; 11 bases fit TRBD2. Material for sequencing was peripheral blood. The source of this sequence is an elderly woman in a cohort sampled during active COVID-19. This CDR3 is CASSELAGGTDTQYF. CDR3 nucleotide sequence: TGCGCCAGCAGTGAGCTAGCGGGGGGAACAGATACGCAGTATTTT.